This T cell receptor (beta chain) was captured in a study of blood T cell repertoires in COVID-19. Study context: There were acute and convalescent COVID-19 samples, and they came from the United States, Italy and Spain. PBMCs, B-cell-depleted T cells, or T cells provided the cDNA or gDNA that made up the material.

This CDR3 is built from 16 residues. Trimming removed 0 bases from V and 8 bases from J, with 20 bases in between. Germline CDR1 and CDR2: LNHNV and YYDKDF (reference sequence). Under the authors' procedure: The assay estimated nucleated cells by amplifying reference gene primers. Here immunoSEQ multiplex PCR was the method, and the copy in TCRdb shows in-frame clones only, minus some. V and J calls and clone size are copied from that table; D and trimming were computed from the DNA. Counted here are about 250,000 clones, 83% occurring once; the ten biggest clones make up around 5.5%. This receptor was obtained from a human donor in a cohort sampled during active COVID-19. The rearrangement joins TRBV15 to TRBJ2-7; the D gene is possibly TRBD2 (5 bases). The sequenced material came from peripheral blood. For the CDR3, the DNA is TGTGCCACCAGCAGAGATAGGCACTCCCTAGGAGGAAAGCAGTACTTC. Translating it yields CATSRDRHSLGGKQYF.